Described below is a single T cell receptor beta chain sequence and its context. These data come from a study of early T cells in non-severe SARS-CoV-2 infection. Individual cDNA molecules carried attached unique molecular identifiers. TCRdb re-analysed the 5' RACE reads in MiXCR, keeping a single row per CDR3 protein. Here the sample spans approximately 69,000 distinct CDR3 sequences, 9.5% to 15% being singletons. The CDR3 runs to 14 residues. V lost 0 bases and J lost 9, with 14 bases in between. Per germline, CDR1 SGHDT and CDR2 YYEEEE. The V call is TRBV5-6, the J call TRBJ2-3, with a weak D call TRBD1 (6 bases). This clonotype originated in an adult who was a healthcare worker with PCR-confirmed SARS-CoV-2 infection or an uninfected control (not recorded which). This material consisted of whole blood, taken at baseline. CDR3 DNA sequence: TGTGCCAGCAGCTTGGCCGGGACACTCCTAACGCAGTATTTT. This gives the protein CASSLAGTLLTQYF.